A single sample is the source of the 27 T cell receptor beta chains below, sequenced in a study of neoadjuvant nivolumab and ipilimumab in lung cancer. TCRdb's copy holds only in-frame clones and misses some; the assay was immunoSEQ multiplex PCR. The table has tens of thousands of clones, roughly 87% seen once. Material: peripheral blood, obtained before neoadjuvant nivolumab, alone or with ipilimumab. All receptors come from an adult with non-small cell lung cancer.

The DNA of the CDR3 is TGTGCCAGCAGTCTAGCTTCTACAGGGAACTATGGCTACACCTTC. Translation gives CASSLASTGNYGYTF. The V gene is TRBV11-2, the J gene TRBJ1-2; a weak D match, TRBD1 (6 bases). Germline V gene data show CDR1 as SGHAT and CDR2 as FQNNGV. The CDR3 length is 15 residues. V was shortened by 6 bases and J by 2 bases, with 16 bases between the two germline ends.

J is TRBJ2-7 and V is TRBV4-2; D may be TRBD2 (6 bases). Per germline, CDR1 LGHNA and CDR2 YNFKEQ. This CDR3 is built from 16 residues. Deletions cut 0 bases from V and 1 base from J, with 13 bases between. CDR3 sequence (DNA): TGTGCCAGCAGCCAAGAGGTTGTAGCGGAGTCCTACGAGCAGTACTTC. This codes for CASSQEVVAESYEQYF.

A single count supports this clone. The chain combines TRBV5-4 with TRBJ2-1, with TRBD2 identical over 9 bases. The V gene's germline CDR1 is SGHNT and CDR2 YYREEE (reference sequence). The CDR3 loop spans 15 amino acids. V shed 1 base and J 6 bases; nucleotides not matched to a gene: 5. The CDR3 protein is CASSLNSGRGNEQFF. In DNA, the CDR3 is TGTGCCAGCAGCTTGAATAGCGGGAGAGGCAATGAGCAGTTCTTC.

V and J are TRBV28 and TRBJ1-1; TRBD1 matches 7 bases. Germline V gene sequence: CDR1 MDHEN, CDR2 SYDVKM. The CDR3 is 15 residues long. V shed 3 bases, J shed 1 base, and the junction held 5 bases outside the gene matches. CDR3 region: CASSLGDRPNTEAFF. CDR3 DNA: TGTGCCAGCAGTTTGGGGGACAGACCGAACACTGAAGCTTTCTTT.

This clone has only one observation. The rearrangement uses TRBV7-8 and TRBJ1-3; no definite D call. Germline CDR1 is SGHVS and CDR2 is FQNEAQ. This CDR3 contains 16 residues. The germline V and J ends were trimmed by 1 base and 0 bases, with 10 bases remaining between them. The CDR3 bases are TGTGCCAGCAGCTTAGTGCTGGGAAACTCTGGAAACACCATATATTTT. Translating gives CASSLVLGNSGNTIYF.

This chain links TRBV7-9 with TRBJ2-1, with no clear D. Per the germline V gene, CDR1 is SEHNR and CDR2 is FQNEAQ (reference sequence). The CDR3 contains 11 residues. The V end was cut by 3 bases, the J end by 6 bases, with 3 bases between. The CDR3 DNA follows: TGTGCCAGCAGCTTGGGCAATGAGCAGTTCTTC. It specifies CASSLGNEQFF.

This chain connects TRBV7-2 to TRBJ2-1, with TRBD1 matching 8 bases. The germline V gene encodes CDR1 SGHTA and CDR2 FQGNSA. This CDR3 region has 15 residues. The J segment lost 0 bases and the V segment lost 5 bases, leaving 3 bases of the junction unmatched. CDR3 residues: CASSPGGASYNEQFF. The CDR3 coding sequence is TGTGCCAGCAGCCCAGGGGGCGCCTCCTACAATGAGCAGTTCTTC.

The chain employs TRBV9 and TRBJ2-2; D gene ambiguous. This CDR3 comprises 14 residues. CDR1 SGDLS and CDR2 YYNGEE come from the germline V gene. Between the trimmed V and J ends, which lost 0 bases and 0 bases, there was a span of 3 bases. CDR3 in DNA: TGTGCCAGCAGCGTAGGACCGAACACCGGGGAGCTGTTTTTT. Protein: CASSVGPNTGELFF. The variable domain in full, completed from reference TRBV9 and TRBJ2-2, reads DSGVTQTPKHLITATGQRVTLRCSPRSGDLSVYWYQQSLDQGLQFLIQYYNGEERAKGNILERFSAQQFPDLHSELNLSSLELGDSALYFCASSVGPNTGELFFGEGSRLTVL.

The chain is built from TRBV6-5 and TRBJ2-5; a weak D match, TRBD2 (6 bases). Per the germline V gene, CDR1 is MNHEY and CDR2 is SVGAGI. V lost 0 bases and J 7 bases, leaving 15 bases between the germline ends. This CDR3 comprises 15 residues. The CDR3 bases are TGTGCCAGCAGTTACTCGGGGCGGGGACGAGTGACCCAGTACTTC. Encoded protein: CASSYSGRGRVTQYF.

The chain uses TRBV5-1 and TRBJ2-1; 13 positions match TRBD2. The trim removed 0 bases at V and 6 bases at J, leaving 0 bases unmatched. CDR1 SGHRS and CDR2 YFSETQ come from the germline V gene. The CDR3 covers 15 residues. The DNA for the CDR3 is TGCGCCAGCAGCTTGGGGACTAGCGGGAGCAATGAGCAGTTCTTC. Its protein is CASSLGTSGSNEQFF.

The chain couples TRBV11-2 to TRBJ1-1; TRBD1 might be the D (6 bases). This CDR3 has 15 residues. Germline V gene lookup returns CDR1 SGHAT and CDR2 FQNNGV. Trimming pared 5 bases from V and 0 bases from J, leaving 13 bases between. The DNA of the CDR3 is TGTGCCAGCAGCGTTAGTGGGACAATGAACACTGAAGCTTTCTTT. Encoded protein: CASSVSGTMNTEAFF.

This chain uses TRBV5-1 with TRBJ2-7; D is ambiguous. Looked up from germline, CDR1 is SGHRS and CDR2 is YFSETQ. The CDR3 contains 14 residues. The ends were cut back, 0 bases at V and 4 bases at J, with 11 bases in the middle. CDR3 nucleotides: TGCGCCAGCAGCTTGGAAGGTGATAGTTACGAGCAGTACTTC. Translated, it gives CASSLEGDSYEQYF.

The CDR3 DNA reads as TGTGCCAGCAGCTCTCGACAGGGGAACGGCGAGCAGTACTTC. Its translation is CASSSRQGNGEQYF. The chain links TRBV7-9 to TRBJ2-7; 8 positions agree with TRBD1. Germline trimming cut 4 bases from V and 6 bases from J; bases unmatched to any gene: 8. Per the germline V gene, CDR1 is SEHNR and CDR2 is FQNEAQ (reference sequence). The CDR3 runs to 14 residues.

The chain couples TRBV13 to TRBJ2-7, with D possibly being TRBD1 or TRBD2 (5 bases each). The CDR3 covers 13 residues. Trimming stripped 3 bases from V and 2 bases from J, with 8 bases between. Germline V lookup: CDR1 PRHDT, CDR2 FYEKMQ (reference sequence). The CDR3 spells CASSFWGPYEQYF. As DNA, the CDR3 is TGTGCCAGCAGCTTTTGGGGACCCTACGAGCAGTACTTC.

The V and J genes are TRBV10-1 and TRBJ2-7; TRBD2 agrees at 14 bases. V shed 3 bases, J shed 3 bases, and the junction held 1 base outside the gene matches. The CDR3 spans 15 residues. The V gene's germline CDR1 is WNHNN and CDR2 SYGVQD (reference sequence). The CDR3 spells CASSEGLAGGYEQYF. CDR3 nucleotides: TGCGCCAGCAGTGAAGGACTAGCGGGAGGCTACGAGCAGTACTTC.

For the CDR3, the DNA is TGTGCCAGCTCACTTAAACAGGATGGCGAGCAGTACTTC. It codes for CASSLKQDGEQYF. V is TRBV18 and J is TRBJ2-7, with D tentatively TRBD1 (5 bases). The CDR3 sequence is 13 residues long. CDR1 KGHSH and CDR2 LQKENI come from the germline V gene. V lost 4 bases, J lost 6 bases, and 13 bases lay in between. The entire variable domain, with the rest obtained from reference TRBV18 and TRBJ2-7, is as follows: NAGVMQNPRHLVRRRGQEARLRCSPMKGHSHVYWYRQLPEEGLKFMVYLQKENIIDESGMPKERFSAEFPKEGPSILRIQQVVRGDSAAYFCASSLKQDGEQYFGPGTRLTVT.

The genes are TRBV28 and TRBJ2-3; 7 nucleotides line up with TRBD1. CDR3 length: 16 amino acids. The V segment lost 3 bases and the J segment 5 bases; nucleotides outside the gene matches: 11. Germline-derived CDR1 and CDR2 are MDHEN and SYDVKM. In DNA form, the CDR3 reads TGTGCCAGCAGTTTCAACTCGGACAGGTTAATAGATACGCAGTATTTT. Protein product: CASSFNSDRLIDTQYF.

This clone was detected only a few times. The J gene is TRBJ1-2, the V gene TRBV6-5; D is perhaps TRBD1 (5 bases). Per germline, CDR1 MNHEY and CDR2 SVGAGI. Trimming took off 10 bases at V and 5 bases at J, with 14 bases between the two ends. The CDR3 runs 12 residues. The CDR3 protein is CATGASFYGYTF. The CDR3 region has the DNA TGTGCCACCGGGGCGTCGTTTTATGGCTACACCTTC.

J is TRBJ2-5 and V is TRBV2; 8 bases line up with TRBD1. Germline CDR1 is SNHLY and CDR2 is FYNNEI. V lost 4 bases and J lost 5; bases outside the gene matches: 6. The CDR3 loop spans 14 amino acids. The CDR3: CASSGTGSWETQYF. In DNA form, the CDR3 reads TGTGCCAGCAGTGGGACAGGGTCGTGGGAGACCCAGTACTTC.

The chain employs TRBV7-9 and TRBJ2-7, with a weak D call TRBD1 (6 bases). The V gene's germline CDR1 is SEHNR and CDR2 FQNEAQ (reference sequence). The V end was cut by 4 bases, the J end by 3 bases, with 13 bases between. The CDR3 has 14 residues. For the CDR3, the DNA is TGTGCCAGCAGCTATAAATCACAGGGCTACGAGCAGTACTTC. Amino acid sequence: CASSYKSQGYEQYF.

The genes are TRBV18 and TRBJ2-1; TRBD2 matches at 8 bases. The trim removed 2 bases at V and 6 bases at J, leaving 0 bases unmatched. The CDR3 extends over 13 amino acids. Germline V CDR1 and CDR2: KGHSH, LQKENI. CDR3 nucleotide sequence: TGTGCCAGCTCACCAGGGACTAGCAATGAGCAGTTCTTC. Translating gives CASSPGTSNEQFF.

The rearrangement joins TRBV5-6 to TRBJ2-6; TRBD2 is a possible D gene (6 bases). The germline V gene has CDR1 SGHDT and CDR2 YYEEEE. V was clipped by 1 base and J by 3 bases, with 8 bases between them. The CDR3 is made up of 15 amino acids. This chain's CDR3 is CASSLTGVGANVLTF. CDR3 nucleotide sequence: TGTGCCAGCAGCTTGACGGGGGTTGGGGCCAACGTCCTGACTTTC.

This chain links TRBV2 with TRBJ1-2, with D perhaps matching TRBD1 (6 bases). V lost 2 bases, J lost 8 bases, and 15 bases lay in between. CDR3 length: 14 residues. Germline V gene data show CDR1 as SNHLY and CDR2 as FYNNEI. CDR3 in amino acids: CASSESQGIGGYTF. CDR3 coding DNA: TGTGCCAGCAGTGAATCTCAGGGGATTGGAGGCTACACCTTC.

This chain connects TRBV18 to TRBJ2-3; either TRBD1 or TRBD2 may fit D (5 bases each). The length of the CDR3 is 14 residues. Germline CDR1 and CDR2: KGHSH and LQKENI. Between the trimmed V and J ends, which lost 2 bases and 4 bases, there was a span of 10 bases. CDR3 protein: CASSPEWGSDTQYF. CDR3 in DNA: TGTGCCAGCTCACCAGAGTGGGGGTCAGATACGCAGTATTTT.

This clone was recorded a few times. The gene calls are TRBV6-1 and TRBJ2-5, with 7 bases matching TRBD2. Germline V gives CDR1 MNHNS, CDR2 SASEGT. The V and J ends lost 3 bases and 5 bases, in that order; junction bases with no gene match: 3. The CDR3 covers 13 residues. Here the CDR3 DNA reads TGTGCCAGCAGTGAGCTGGGAGGGGAGACCCAGTACTTC. Translated: CASSELGGETQYF.

The CDR3 nucleotides read TGCGCCAGCAGCCAGACTAGCGGGGAGGGAGAGACCCAGTACTTC. Translating it yields CASSQTSGEGETQYF. V is TRBV5-1 and J is TRBJ2-5; 11 positions match TRBD2. V gave up 4 bases and J gave up 4 bases; unmatched junction bases: 6. Germline V gene data show CDR1 as SGHRS and CDR2 as YFSETQ. This CDR3 is 15 amino acids long.

The chain carries TRBV27 and TRBJ2-7, with a possible D match to TRBD2 (5 bases). Trimming pared 5 bases from V and 3 bases from J, leaving 11 bases between. CDR3 length: 13 amino acids. The V gene's germline CDR1 is MNHEY and CDR2 SMNVEV (reference sequence). CDR3 nucleotide sequence: TGTGCCAGCAGTACCCGGGAACGCTACGAGCAGTACTTC. It translates to CASSTRERYEQYF.